This T cell receptor (beta chain) was documented in a study of cytomegalovirus exposure and HLA in healthy donors. The overall study: Tens of millions of unique TCRs from HLA-typed donors were held in an early release of data.

The PCR contained 60 Vbeta and 13 Jbeta primers. Some clones are missing from TCRdb's copy, which holds only in-frame ones; the method was immunoSEQ multiplex PCR. The sample includes about 180,000 clones, more than 60% of them seen just once. Broader study findings: Per a prior analysis, the majority of TCR beta V segments were productive roughly 90% or roughly 30% of the time.

V gave up 7 bases and J gave up 7 bases, with 10 bases separating them. The CDR3 has 12 residues. CDR1 SEHNR and CDR2 FQNEAQ come from the germline V gene (reference sequence). Regarding this clone: The antigen is unknown.

The receptor comes from a human donor in good health. The chain is built from TRBV7-9 and TRBJ1-4; no clear D gene. Sequenced sample: PBMCs. The CDR3: CASTFYGEKLFF. The CDR3 nucleotides are TGTGCCAGCACCTTCTACGGTGAAAAACTGTTTTTT.